The 9 T cell receptor beta chains reported below all come from one sample, sequenced in a study of long-term antiretroviral therapy in people with HIV. Version v3.0 of the immunoSEQ assay was performed at survey level. Sequencing used immunoSEQ multiplex PCR; TCRdb keeps in-frame clones, though not all of them. The data show approximately 19,000 clones, more than 75% seen once. Sequenced here: unsorted PBMCs, sampled approximately 2.5 years after starting antiretroviral therapy. Receptor source: a woman between 50 and 59 years old with HIV.

The chain has TRBV27 and TRBJ2-2, with 11 bases aligning to TRBD2. The junction had 2 bases not matched to a gene; V was cut back by 6 bases and J by 5 bases. The germline gives CDR1 MNHEY, CDR2 SMNVEV (reference sequence). CDR3 length equals 14 residues. CDR3 bases: TGTGCCAGCAGGCTAGCGGGAGGTACCGGGGAGCTGTTTTTT. Protein: CASRLAGGTGELFF.

Written as DNA, the CDR3 is TGTGCCAGCAGCACCCCCGGGACAGGGGGGGCAGAAGCTTTCTTT. Protein product: CASSTPGTGGAEAFF. The chain uses TRBV21-1 and TRBJ1-1; whether TRBD1, the table's D call, matches the DNA was not checked. TRBV21-1 is flagged as a pseudogene. The CDR3 loop spans 15 amino acids.

This chain uses TRBV19 with TRBJ2-7, with unresolved D. The CDR3 extends over 15 amino acids. V was pared by 3 bases and J by 4 bases, with 16 bases between. CDR1 LNHDA and CDR2 SQIVND come from the germline V gene (reference sequence). The CDR3 DNA reads TGTGCCAGTAGTATCGGCGTCAGCTCAGTTTACGAGCAGTACTTC. Its protein product is CASSIGVSSVYEQYF.

This clone has only a few counts. The chain recombines TRBV19 with TRBJ2-2; the D is unclear. The CDR3 length is 14 residues. V was shortened by 3 bases and J by 6 bases, with 11 bases between the two germline ends. Germline assignment: CDR1 LNHDA and CDR2 SQIVND (reference sequence). CDR3 region: CASSMAAWSGELFF. In DNA form, the CDR3 reads TGTGCCAGTAGTATGGCAGCCTGGTCCGGGGAGCTGTTTTTT.

The chain links TRBV7-2 to TRBJ2-2; no firm D call. The V end lost 3 bases, the J end lost 7 bases, and 15 bases lay between the germline ends. The V gene's germline CDR1 is SGHTA and CDR2 FQGNSA. The CDR3 sequence is 15 residues long. This CDR3 reads CASSFFQDGNGELFF. In nucleotides, the CDR3 is TGTGCCAGCAGCTTCTTCCAGGATGGTAACGGGGAGCTGTTTTTT. Filled out from reference TRBV7-2 and TRBJ2-2, the complete variable domain reads GAGVSQSPSNKVTEKGKDVELRCDPISGHTALYWYRQSLGQGLEFLIYFQGNSAPDKSGLPSDRFSAERTGGSVSTLTIQRTQQEDSAVYLCASSFFQDGNGELFFGEGSRLTVL.

V is TRBV7-9 and J is TRBJ1-2, with 7 bases matching TRBD1. The J segment lost 4 bases and the V segment lost 5 bases, leaving 4 bases of the junction unmatched. Looked up from germline, CDR1 is SEHNR and CDR2 is FQNEAQ (reference sequence). This CDR3 comprises 13 residues. This CDR3 reads CASSAGGFYGYTF. The DNA of the CDR3 is TGTGCCAGCAGCGCAGGGGGGTTCTATGGCTACACCTTC.

The genes are TRBV7-9 and TRBJ1-2; the match to TRBD1 covers 7 bases. Losses at the gene ends were 1 base for V and 0 bases for J; bases not matched to a gene: 2. The V gene's germline CDR1 is SEHNR and CDR2 FQNEAQ (reference sequence). The CDR3 sequence is 15 residues long. CDR3 sequence reads: CASSLGGTANYGYTF. The CDR3 DNA reads as TGTGCCAGCAGCTTAGGCGGGACAGCTAACTATGGCTACACCTTC.

This rearrangement joins TRBV6-5 to TRBJ1-2, with TRBD1 matching 10 bases. Germline CDR1 reads MNHEY; CDR2 reads SVGAGI. Losses at the gene ends were 6 bases for V and 2 bases for J; bases not matched to a gene: 6. The CDR3 has 15 residues. The chain's CDR3 is CASRRDRGPNYGYTF. CDR3 bases: TGTGCCAGCAGACGCGACAGGGGGCCAAACTATGGCTACACCTTC.

The chain couples TRBV23-1 to TRBJ2-7, with a weak D call TRBD2 (5 bases). Being an ORF, TRBV23-1 has a function that is uncertain. This CDR3 is 16 amino acids long. The germline V and J ends were trimmed by 0 bases and 0 bases, with 12 bases remaining between them. CDR3 residues: CASSQSEAPGSYEQYF. CDR3 bases: TGCGCCAGCAGTCAATCGGAGGCCCCCGGCTCCTACGAGCAGTACTTC.